The TCR beta chain under discussion was sequenced for a study of response to subunit inactivated influenza vaccine. TCRdb re-analysed the RT-PCR reads in MiXCR, keeping a single row per CDR3 protein. Here the sample spans around 570,000 distinct CDR3 sequences, about 10% being singletons. This clonotype has more than one count but fewer than ten. Per the germline V gene, CDR1 is DFQATT and CDR2 is SNEGSKA (reference sequence). V was clipped by 7 bases and J by 0 bases, with 16 bases between them. The CDR3 is made up of 15 amino acids. These same records also appear under a second study, on T cells expressing NK-cell markers. That paper notes: What made the TCR beta cDNA was 5'RACE template switching with UMIs. TCR beta repertoires came from sorted CD3+CD56+NKG2C+, CD3+CD56+NKG2C- and CD3+CD56-NKG2C+ T cells. There were seven HCMV-seropositive donors and one seronegative donor among the eight sequenced.

The sequence was collected from a man aged 45-60 years who received an inactivated influenza vaccine. The specimen comprised PBMCs from blood, sampled on the day of vaccination. The chain links TRBV20-1 to TRBJ2-1; TRBD1 might be the D (6 bases). For the CDR3, the DNA is TGCAGTGGACAGGACTTTTTGAGCTCCTACAATGAGCAGTTCTTC. This codes for CSGQDFLSSYNEQFF.